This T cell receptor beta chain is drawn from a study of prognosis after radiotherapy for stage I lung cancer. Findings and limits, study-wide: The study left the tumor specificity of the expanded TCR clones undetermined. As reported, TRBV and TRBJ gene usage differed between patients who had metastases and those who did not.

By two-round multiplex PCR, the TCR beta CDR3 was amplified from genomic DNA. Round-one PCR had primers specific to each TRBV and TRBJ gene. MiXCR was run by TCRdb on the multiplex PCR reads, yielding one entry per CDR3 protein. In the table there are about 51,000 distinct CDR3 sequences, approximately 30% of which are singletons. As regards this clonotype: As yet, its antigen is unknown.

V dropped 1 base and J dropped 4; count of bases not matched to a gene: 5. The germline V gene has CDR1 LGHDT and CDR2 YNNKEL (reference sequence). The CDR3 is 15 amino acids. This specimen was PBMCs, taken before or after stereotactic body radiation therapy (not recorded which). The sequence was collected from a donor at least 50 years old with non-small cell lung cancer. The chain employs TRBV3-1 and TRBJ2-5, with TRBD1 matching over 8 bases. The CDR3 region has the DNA TGTGCCAGCAGCCAAGGCAGGGGGCGGGGAGAGACCCAGTACTTC. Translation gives CASSQGRGRGETQYF.